This paragraph reports one T cell receptor beta chain. The antigen remains unidentified. This entry is derived from a study of T cell responses to AZD1222 COVID-19 vaccine. Clones were read by immunoSEQ multiplex PCR, and TCRdb kept only the in-frame ones, dropping some. Of about 150,000 clones listed, roughly 90% are singletons. The germline V gene encodes CDR1 MNHEY and CDR2 SMNVEV (reference sequence). This CDR3 region has 14 residues. Trimming stripped 5 bases from V and 6 bases from J, with 13 bases between. Study-wide points: The sample set comprised mostly white British donors with more females, and clonal diversity was possibly underestimated.

The sequence was obtained from an adult in good health. Sequences were derived from peripheral blood, sampled on day 0 of AZD1222 vaccination. The genes are TRBV27 and TRBJ2-2; D is perhaps TRBD1 or TRBD2 (5 bases each). CDR3 protein: CASSGMVGAGELFF. DNA of the CDR3: TGTGCCAGCAGTGGGATGGTGGGGGCCGGGGAGCTGTTTTTT.